The 22 T cell receptor beta chains listed next were all sequenced from one sample in a study of shared clonotypes between healthy human individuals. Naive-designated CD8 cells lacked CD45RO, were positively enriched for CCR7, and omitted terminally differentiated effector memory CD45RA+ cells. Profiling relied on immunoSEQ multiplex PCR, and the TCRdb table lists in-frame clones only, not all of them. The profile covers some 2 million clones, with less than 95% appearing a single time and 1.2% taken by the ten largest. Sequences were obtained from naive CD8+ T cells sorted from blood. These receptors all come from a man younger than 35 in good health.

The genes are TRBV27 and TRBJ2-3, with 11 positions matching TRBD2. Looked up from germline, CDR1 is MNHEY and CDR2 is SMNVEV (reference sequence). There are 16 residues in the CDR3. The J segment lost 2 bases and the V segment lost 5 bases, leaving 6 bases of the junction unmatched. CDR3 region: CASSPPGLAVTDTQYF. The CDR3 DNA follows: TGTGCCAGCAGTCCTCCGGGACTAGCGGTCACAGATACGCAGTATTTT.

The gene calls are TRBV7-9 and TRBJ2-1; TRBD2 agrees at 8 bases. The V segment lost 3 bases and the J segment 8 bases; nucleotides outside the gene matches: 6. CDR1 and CDR2 (germline): SEHNR, FQNEAQ (reference sequence). The length of the CDR3 is 14 residues. The CDR3 bases are TGTGCCAGCAGCTTCTCGGGACTAGTTCATGAGCAGTTCTTC. The encoded protein is CASSFSGLVHEQFF.

The CDR3 DNA sequence: TGTGCCAGCAGCCTTCTAGCGGGAGTTTCCGAGCAGTACTTC. Its protein is CASSLLAGVSEQYF. The V gene is TRBV7-9, the J gene TRBJ2-7; 10 bases fit TRBD2. V gave up 5 bases and J gave up 6 bases; unmatched junction bases: 7. This CDR3 is built from 14 residues. CDR1 SEHNR and CDR2 FQNEAQ come from the germline V gene (reference sequence).

This chain links TRBV28 with TRBJ2-7, with 10 bases identical to TRBD1. V gave up 7 bases and J gave up 3 bases; unmatched junction bases: 12. CDR1 is MDHEN and CDR2 is SYDVKM in the germline V gene. This CDR3 contains 16 residues. This chain's CDR3 is CASTGQGPWTVYEQYF. Here the CDR3 DNA reads TGTGCCAGCACGGGACAGGGGCCATGGACCGTCTACGAGCAGTACTTC.

J is TRBJ2-1 and V is TRBV5-4, with 10 bases that match TRBD2. CDR3 length: 15 amino acids. V shed 0 bases and J 4 bases; nucleotides not matched to a gene: 1. In germline, CDR1 is SGHNT, CDR2 YYREEE (reference sequence). In DNA, the CDR3 is TGTGCCAGCAGCTTGGTGACTAGCGGGTACAATGAGCAGTTCTTC. Its translation is CASSLVTSGYNEQFF.

The chain is built from TRBV7-9 and TRBJ2-7, with TRBD2 matching 10 bases. V shed 5 bases and J 0 bases; nucleotides not matched to a gene: 7. Germline CDR1 reads SEHNR; CDR2 reads FQNEAQ (reference sequence). The CDR3 has 16 residues. CDR3 sequence (DNA): TGTGCCAGCAGCATCGTAGCGGGAGGCTTCTCCTACGAGCAGTACTTC. Translation: CASSIVAGGFSYEQYF.

The chain carries TRBV5-6 and TRBJ2-6, with D unresolved. Trimming took off 0 bases at V and 7 bases at J, with 8 bases between the two ends. The CDR3 is 14 residues long. Germline values: CDR1 SGHDT, CDR2 YYEEEE. Here the CDR3 reads CASSLDGFANVLTF. The DNA for the CDR3 is TGTGCCAGCAGCTTGGACGGCTTTGCCAACGTCCTGACTTTC. The whole variable domain, remainder taken from reference TRBV5-6 and TRBJ2-6, is DAGVTQSPTHLIKTRGQQVTLRCSPKSGHDTVSWYQQALGQGPQFIFQYYEEEERQRGNFPDRFSGHQFPNYSSELNVNALLLGDSALYLCASSLDGFANVLTFGAGSRLTVL.

The CDR3, as DNA: TGTGCCAGCAGTGAAGAAGGGGCCGGGGATGAGCAGTTCTTC. Translation: CASSEEGAGDEQFF. The chain combines TRBV6-1 with TRBJ2-1; D may match TRBD1 or TRBD2 (5 bases each). The V gene lost 1 base and the J gene lost 8 bases, with 12 bases spanning the gap. CDR3 length: 14 amino acids. In germline, CDR1 is MNHNS, CDR2 SASEGT.

The genes are TRBV5-6 and TRBJ1-2, with 9 positions matching TRBD1. The V gene end was trimmed by 0 bases and the J gene end by 7 bases; junction bases not matched to a gene: 4. This CDR3 has 14 residues. Germline CDR1 reads SGHDT; CDR2 reads YYEEEE. CDR3: CASSLGTGAGGYTF. As DNA, the CDR3 is TGTGCCAGCAGCTTGGGGACAGGGGCAGGTGGCTACACCTTC.

This chain uses TRBV6-5 with TRBJ2-2, with D maybe TRBD2 (6 bases). The CDR3 sequence is 14 residues long. The ends were cut back, 2 bases at V and 7 bases at J, with 11 bases in the middle. The germline V gene has CDR1 MNHEY and CDR2 SVGAGI. CDR3 DNA: TGTGCCAGCAGTTACGGAGGAGGGCTCGGGGAGCTGTTTTTT. Protein product: CASSYGGGLGELFF.

This rearrangement joins TRBV4-1 to TRBJ1-1; D is undetermined. Germline V gene sequence: CDR1 MGHRA, CDR2 YSYEKL. The CDR3 length is 14 residues. Trimming cost V 4 bases and J 4 bases, with 13 bases left between them. DNA for the CDR3: TGCGCCAGCAGCCTACGGGCGCCGGGCACTGAAGCTTTCTTT. Translation: CASSLRAPGTEAFF.

This sequence joins TRBV7-9 and TRBJ2-7; D unresolved. Germline CDR1 and CDR2: SEHNR and FQNEAQ (reference sequence). The CDR3 is 16 residues long. With 2 bases removed from V and 5 bases from J, the gap between germline ends came to 19 bases. The CDR3 protein is CASSLFFGEGLHEQYF. CDR3 nucleotides: TGTGCCAGCAGCTTATTTTTTGGGGAAGGTCTCCACGAGCAGTACTTC.

The V call is TRBV7-9, the J call TRBJ2-5, with D possibly TRBD1 on 6 matching bases. V was shortened by 5 bases and J by 1 base, with 26 bases between the two germline ends. Looked up from germline, CDR1 is SEHNR and CDR2 is FQNEAQ (reference sequence). The CDR3 extends over 19 amino acids. CDR3 coding DNA: TGTGCCAGCAGCACAACTGCCGGGCTACAGGGATCAACCCAAGAGACCCAGTACTTC. Translation: CASSTTAGLQGSTQETQYF.

The chain combines TRBV29-1 with TRBJ1-1, with D possibly being TRBD1 (6 bases). This CDR3 contains 14 residues. The germline V and J ends were trimmed by 4 bases and 4 bases, with 16 bases remaining between them. Germline assignment: CDR1 SQVTM and CDR2 ANQGSEA. Here the CDR3 DNA reads TGCAGCGTTGCGGGGCAGGGGTGGGCCACTGAAGCTTTCTTT. Residues: CSVAGQGWATEAFF.

The chain carries TRBV7-8 and TRBJ2-1; no clear D. Germline CDR1 SGHVS, CDR2 FQNEAQ. Between the trimmed V and J ends, which lost 4 bases and 10 bases, there was a span of 14 bases. The CDR3 extends over 13 amino acids. As DNA, the CDR3 is TGTGCCAGCAGCTCCATAAACCGACTCGAGCAGTTCTTC. Encoded protein: CASSSINRLEQFF.

The gene calls are TRBV6-5 and TRBJ2-7; perhaps TRBD1 as D (6 bases). CDR3 length: 14 amino acids. Trimming removed 4 bases from V and 3 bases from J, with 13 bases in between. CDR1 is MNHEY and CDR2 is SVGAGI in the germline V gene. The CDR3 region has the DNA TGTGCCAGCAGTTCCCTGGACAGATACTACGAGCAGTACTTC. Its protein product is CASSSLDRYYEQYF.

The chain links TRBV10-3 to TRBJ2-7; D gene uncertain. V lost 0 bases and J lost 2, with 8 bases in between. The germline CDR1 and CDR2 sequences are ENHRY and SYGVKD. The CDR3 is 14 residues long. CDR3 region: CAISESDKPYEQYF. For the CDR3, the DNA is TGTGCCATCAGTGAGTCCGACAAGCCCTACGAGCAGTACTTC.

This clone was detected only once. The identical CDR3 is also encoded by other nucleotide sequences in the sample. This chain joins TRBV30 and TRBJ1-1; D is perhaps TRBD1 (6 bases). This CDR3 is built from 14 residues. From germline, CDR1 is GTSNPN and CDR2 SVGIG (reference sequence). The V gene lost 0 bases and the J gene lost 2 bases, with 10 bases spanning the gap. The DNA of the CDR3 is TGTGCCTGGAGTGTACTGGGGACAAACACTGAAGCTTTCTTT. It specifies CAWSVLGTNTEAFF.

This sequence joins TRBV6-5 and TRBJ2-2, with 9 bases aligning to TRBD1. Germline loops: CDR1 MNHEY, CDR2 SVGAGI. The V segment lost 5 bases and the J segment 7 bases; nucleotides outside the gene matches: 8. The CDR3 is 15 amino acids. DNA for the CDR3: TGTGCCAGCAGTACGGACAGGGGAGGACTCGGGGAGCTGTTTTTT. This translates into CASSTDRGGLGELFF.

This clone was detected only once. In the same sample, other DNA sequences code for this CDR3. In nucleotides, the CDR3 is TGTGCCAGCAGTTTGACAGGGGGCGGAGAAAAACTGTTTTTT. It codes for CASSLTGGGEKLFF. This chain links TRBV27 with TRBJ1-4, with 10 bases aligning to TRBD1. From germline, CDR1 is MNHEY and CDR2 SMNVEV (reference sequence). Germline trimming cut 3 bases from V and 8 bases from J; bases unmatched to any gene: 3. The CDR3 extends over 14 amino acids.

The genes are TRBV4-3 and TRBJ2-5; 8 nucleotides align to TRBD2. This CDR3 contains 19 residues. Trimming took 1 base from V and 5 from J; bases not matched to a gene: 18. Germline CDR1 LGHNA, CDR2 YSLEER. The CDR3 DNA reads as TGCGCCAGCAGCCAAGGCCGGAGTCGACTCGGGAGGGCCGGGGAGACCCAGTACTTC. This codes for CASSQGRSRLGRAGETQYF.

This chain connects TRBV2 to TRBJ1-1; TRBD1 might be the D (5 bases). The V and J ends lost 7 bases and 1 base respectively, with 16 bases between them. The germline gives CDR1 SNHLY, CDR2 FYNNEI. This CDR3 is 15 amino acids long. CDR3 protein: CASTLTTGANTEAFF. CDR3 in DNA: TGTGCCAGCACCCTTACCACAGGCGCGAACACTGAAGCTTTCTTT.